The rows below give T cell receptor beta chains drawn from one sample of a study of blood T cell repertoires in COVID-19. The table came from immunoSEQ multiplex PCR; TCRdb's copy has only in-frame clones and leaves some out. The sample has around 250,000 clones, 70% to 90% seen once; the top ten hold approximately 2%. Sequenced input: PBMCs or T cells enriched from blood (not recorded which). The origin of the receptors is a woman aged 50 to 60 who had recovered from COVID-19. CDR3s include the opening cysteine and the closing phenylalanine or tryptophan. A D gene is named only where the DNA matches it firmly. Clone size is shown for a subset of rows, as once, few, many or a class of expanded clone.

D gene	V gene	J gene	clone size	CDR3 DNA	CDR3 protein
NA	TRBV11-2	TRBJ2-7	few	TGTGCCAGCAGCTTAGATTGGATTAGCGGCTACGAGCAGTACTTC	CASSLDWISGYEQYF
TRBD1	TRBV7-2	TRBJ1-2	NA	TGTGCCAGCAGCTTAGAGAGGACAGGGAGGGATGGCTACACCTTC	CASSLERTGRDGYTF
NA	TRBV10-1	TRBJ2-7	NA	TGCGCCAGCAGTGAGTACGTCGCGTACGAGCAGTACTTC	CASSEYVAYEQYF
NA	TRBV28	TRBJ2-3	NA	TGTGCCAGCAGTTCGTCCCTCACGCAGTATTTT	CASSSSLTQYF
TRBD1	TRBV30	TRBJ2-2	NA	TGTGCCTGGAAGGGGACAGGGTACACCGGGGAGCTGTTTTTT	CAWKGTGYTGELFF
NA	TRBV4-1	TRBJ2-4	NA	TGCGCCAGCAGCCAAACAGCAGGGTTAAACATTCAGTACTTC	CASSQTAGLNIQYF
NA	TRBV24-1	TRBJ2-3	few	TGTGCCACCGCACTTAAGGGGCGAGATACGCAGTATTTT	CATALKGRDTQYF
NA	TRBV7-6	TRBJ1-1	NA	TGTGCCAGCAGCTATCCCGGGAGGAACCTTGGGGCTTTCTTT	CASSYPGRNLGAFF
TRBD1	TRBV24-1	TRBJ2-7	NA	TGTGCCACCAGTGATGGGGGAGGAGGACAGGGGGCTTACGAGCAGTACTTC	CATSDGGGGQGAYEQYF
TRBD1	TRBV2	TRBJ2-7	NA	TGTGCCAGCTCTACAGGACAGGGAAAGTACGAGCAGTACTTC	CASSTGQGKYEQYF
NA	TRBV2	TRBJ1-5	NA	TGTGCCAGCAGCTATATAGGGGCTAATCAGCCCCAGCATTTT	CASSYIGANQPQHF
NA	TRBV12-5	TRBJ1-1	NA	TGTGCTAGTGGGGAGACGGGGAACACTGAAGCTTTCTTT	CASGETGNTEAFF
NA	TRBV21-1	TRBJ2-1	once	TGTGCCAGCAGCAAAGTGGGACAGGGAGACGATGAGCAGTTCTTC	CASSKVGQGDDEQFF
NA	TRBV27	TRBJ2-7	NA	TGTGCCAGCAACTCCCCCGGGGTAGGGAACGAGCAGTACTTC	CASNSPGVGNEQYF
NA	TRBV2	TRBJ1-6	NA	TGTGCCAGCAGAGGACTGCTTAATTCACCCCTCCACTTT	CASRGLLNSPLHF
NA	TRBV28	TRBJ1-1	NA	TGTGCCAGTGAATCCAGGAACACTGAAGCTTTCTTT	CASESRNTEAFF
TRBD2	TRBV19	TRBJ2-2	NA	TGTGCCAGTAGGAGGACCAGCGGGAGAATTACCGGGGAGCTGTTTTTT	CASRRTSGRITGELFF
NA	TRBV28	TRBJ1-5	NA	TGTGCCAGCAGTTATGGGAGGGGCAATCAGCCCCAGCATTTT	CASSYGRGNQPQHF
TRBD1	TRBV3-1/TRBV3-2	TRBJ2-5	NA	TGTGCCAGCACCCTGACAGGGGGCCGGTATAATCAAGAGACCCAGTACTTC	CASTLTGGRYNQETQYF
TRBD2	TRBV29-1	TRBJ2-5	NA	TGCAGCGTTGAAGTGCTGGGAGGGGCCATAAGGGCCCAGTACTTC	CSVEVLGGAIRAQYF
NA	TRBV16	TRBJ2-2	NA	TGTGCCAGCAGCCAAGGTCTAGCGCTGGGGACCGGGGAGCTGTTTTTT	CASSQGLALGTGELFF
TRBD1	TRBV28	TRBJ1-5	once	TGTGCCAGCAGCGAGGACAGGGGAACATATCAGCCCCAGCATTTT	CASSEDRGTYQPQHF
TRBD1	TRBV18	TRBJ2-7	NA	TGTGCCAGCTCACTTCGACAGGGGCTCTCCTACGAGCAGTACTTC	CASSLRQGLSYEQYF
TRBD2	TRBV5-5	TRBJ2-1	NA	TGTGCCAGCAGTTTCGATATAGCGGGGGCCTACAATGAGCAGTTCTTC	CASSFDIAGAYNEQFF
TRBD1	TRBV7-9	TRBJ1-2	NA	TGTGCCAGCAGCTTATCGGGGGGACAGGGAAATGGCTACACCTTC	CASSLSGGQGNGYTF
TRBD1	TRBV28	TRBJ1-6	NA	TGTGCCAGCAACATGATGGGGTGGGCAGGGGGTTCACCCCTCCACTTT	CASNMMGWAGGSPLHF
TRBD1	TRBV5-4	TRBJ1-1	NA	TGTGCCAGCAGCCCAAGCGACCTGACAGCCAGGGGGACTGAAGCTTTCTTT	CASSPSDLTARGTEAFF
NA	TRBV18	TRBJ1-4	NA	TGTGCCAGCTCACCTACTAGTTTCGGGGAAAAACTGTTTTTT	CASSPTSFGEKLFF
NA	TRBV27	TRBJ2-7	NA	TGTGCCAGCAGTTTATTGATGCAGGGCTACGAGCAGTACTTC	CASSLLMQGYEQYF
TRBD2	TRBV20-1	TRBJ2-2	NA	TGCAGTGCTAGTAGCGGGAGGGCCGGGGAGCTGTTTTTT	CSASSGRAGELFF
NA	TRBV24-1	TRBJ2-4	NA	TGTGCCACCACCCAGTCTCCTAACGGGGCCAAAAACATTCAGTACTTC	CATTQSPNGAKNIQYF
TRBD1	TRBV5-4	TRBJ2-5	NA	TGTGCCAGCAGCTTGCGACCAGGACAGGGGTACGAAGAGACCCAGTACTTC	CASSLRPGQGYEETQYF
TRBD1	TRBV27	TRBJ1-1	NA	TGTGCCAGCAGTCCCGGACAGGGAGGAACTGAAGCTTTCTTT	CASSPGQGGTEAFF
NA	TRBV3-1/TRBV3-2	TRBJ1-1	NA	TGTGCCAGCAGTATGGCGGGGGTTGAAGCTTTCTTT	CASSMAGVEAFF
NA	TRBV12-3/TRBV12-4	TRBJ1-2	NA	TGTGCCAGCAGTTTAAATCCCAGCTATGGCTACACCTTC	CASSLNPSYGYTF
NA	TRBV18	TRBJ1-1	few	TGTGCCAGCTTCTACTCGGGGGTAGGCACTGAAGCTTTCTTT	CASFYSGVGTEAFF
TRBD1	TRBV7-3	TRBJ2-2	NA	TGTGCCAGCAGCTCACAGGGGATCGGGACCGGGGAGCTGTTTTTT	CASSSQGIGTGELFF
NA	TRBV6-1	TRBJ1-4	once	TGTGCCAGCAGTGAAGTGGGCAGGGAGGATGAAAAACTGTTTTTT	CASSEVGREDEKLFF
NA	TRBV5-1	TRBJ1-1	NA	TGCGCCAGCAGCTTGGTAGCAGCGGGGACTGAAGCTTTCTTT	CASSLVAAGTEAFF
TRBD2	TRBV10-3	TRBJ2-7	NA	TGTGCCATCAGTGGACTAGCGGGAACGAGCTCCTACGAGCAGTACTTC	CAISGLAGTSSYEQYF
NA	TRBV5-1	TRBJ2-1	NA	TGCGCCAGCAGCTCCCCACAGGTGAATGAGCAGTTCTTC	CASSSPQVNEQFF
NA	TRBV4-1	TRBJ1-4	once	TGCGCCAGCAGCCAAGATAGGAGCAGACGTGCAACTAATGAAAAACTGTTTTTT	CASSQDRSRRATNEKLFF
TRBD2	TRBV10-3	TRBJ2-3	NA	TGTGCCATCAGTGAGCCATTAGCGGGAGCCTACACAGATACGCAGTATTTT	CAISEPLAGAYTDTQYF
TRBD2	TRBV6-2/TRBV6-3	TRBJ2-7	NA	TGTGCCAGCAGCCCGACTAGCGCGAGCAACTACGAGCAGTACTTC	CASSPTSASNYEQYF
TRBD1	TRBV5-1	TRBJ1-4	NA	TGCGCCAGCAGCTTATCCGGGACAGCGAATGAAAAACTGTTTTTT	CASSLSGTANEKLFF
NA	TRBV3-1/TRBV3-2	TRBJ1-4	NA	TGTGCCAGCAGCCCAAGTCATCAGAATGAAAAACTGTTTTTT	CASSPSHQNEKLFF
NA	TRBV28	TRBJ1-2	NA	TGTGCCAGCATCGGCGGAAACTATGGCTACACCTTC	CASIGGNYGYTF
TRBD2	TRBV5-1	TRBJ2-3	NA	TGCGCCAGCAGCTTGAACGGGAGGGCCACAGATACGCAGTATTTT	CASSLNGRATDTQYF
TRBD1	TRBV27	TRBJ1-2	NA	TGTGCCAGCAGTAGAACAGGGGCACAAATTTATGGCTACACCTTC	CASSRTGAQIYGYTF
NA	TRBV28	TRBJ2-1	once	TGTGCCAGCACCTCAGGAGGCCCCTACAATGAGCAGTTCTTC	CASTSGGPYNEQFF
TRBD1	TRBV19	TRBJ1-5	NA	TGTGCCTCCTTCGGGGGACAGGGGTCCGGTCAGCCCCAGCATTTT	CASFGGQGSGQPQHF
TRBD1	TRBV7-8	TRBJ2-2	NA	TGTGCCAGCAGCCCCTCAGGGGGCAGGACCGGGGAGCTGTTTTTT	CASSPSGGRTGELFF
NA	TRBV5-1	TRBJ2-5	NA	TGCGCCAGCAGCTTGATCTCAGGGGAAGAGACCCAGTACTTC	CASSLISGEETQYF
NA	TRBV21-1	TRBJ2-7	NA	TGTGCCAGCAGGCCCGCCCGGGACAGGGGGTACGAGCAGTACTTC	CASRPARDRGYEQYF
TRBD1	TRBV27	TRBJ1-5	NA	TGTGCCAGCAGTATATCAGGGGGCGCTGCCAATCAGCCCCAGCATTTT	CASSISGGAANQPQHF
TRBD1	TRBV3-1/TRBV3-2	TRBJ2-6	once	TGTGCCAGCAGCCAAGGAGACAGGGGCTCTGGGGCCAACGTCCTGACTTTC	CASSQGDRGSGANVLTF
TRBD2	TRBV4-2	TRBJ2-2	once	TGTGCCAGCAGCCCACTGACTAGCGGGAGGGCCTGGGGGGAGCTGTTTTTT	CASSPLTSGRAWGELFF
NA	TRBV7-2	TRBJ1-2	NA	TGTGCCAGCAGCTTAGGGGGCACCCCAGGCGGCTACACCTTC	CASSLGGTPGGYTF
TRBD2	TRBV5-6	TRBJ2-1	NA	TGTGCCAGCAGCTTTGGGACTAGCGTATACAATGAGCAGTTCTTC	CASSFGTSVYNEQFF
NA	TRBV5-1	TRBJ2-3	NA	TGCGCCAGCAGCCTAGGGGGAGGGCCCTCAGATACGCAGTATTTT	CASSLGGGPSDTQYF